This paragraph covers one TCR beta chain sequence. This clonotype occurred many times. The antigen it binds to is not known. The input lacks base qualities; no much larger clone sits a single base away. Germline trimming amounts to 0 bases on V and 4 bases on J, with 4 as the count of junction bases outside the gene matches. CDR1 and CDR2, per the germline V gene, are SGHDT and YYEEEE. From cysteine to phenylalanine, the CDR3 is 15 amino acids long. Only CDR3 DNA remains: 45 bases, in frame from the first base. This sample was included in a study of Graves' ophthalmopathy and Graves' hyperthyroidism (dated by TCRdb to 2016 to 2018). About the study as a whole: Peripheral blood samples were taken at the time of initial diagnosis, before any treatment was given. TCR beta repertoire signatures were used to distinguish Graves' ophthalmopathy from Graves' hyperthyroidism and to predict progression to ophthalmopathy. In six or seven hyperthyroidism patients, the T-cell repertoires found in thyroid tissue were compared with those found in blood. An independent validation cohort comprised some 19 hyperthyroidism patients and 15 to 17 patients who later progressed from hyperthyroidism to ophthalmopathy. A discovery set of more than 90 patients (approximately 45 ophthalmopathy, approximately 58 stable hyperthyroidism) was enrolled to explore V-J signatures distinguishing ophthalmopathy from hyperthyroidism. After sampling, hyperthyroidism patients received methimazole starting at 30 mg daily, and ophthalmopathy patients received high-dose intravenous methylprednisolone. In total, approximately 130 blood samples were TCR-sequenced: some 43 ophthalmopathy, some 80 hyperthyroidism and approximately 17 hyperthyroidism-to-ophthalmopathy patients.

Beyond this particular receptor, the publication reports: Sample size was not statistically predetermined, and group allocation was not concealed from the investigators. In validation, the model predicted ophthalmopathy progression with about 70% sensitivity and roughly 72% specificity; approximately 12 predicted patients were CT-confirmed with GO in a median of about 6.2 months. Most of the expanded thyroid clonotypes with a frequency above 0.001 were also detected in blood, and it was suggested that the thyroid immune response may be reflected by blood repertoires. In cross-validation, the 13-signature model distinguished ophthalmopathy from stable hyperthyroidism with approximately 88% sensitivity and about 81% specificity, and in the test set the corresponding values were approximately 80% and 68%.

For repertoire sequencing, the TCR beta CDR3 regions were amplified from RNA transcripts. The first round of RT-PCR was done with HTBI primers and the Qiagen OneStep RT-PCR kit, and was followed by a second round of multiplex PCR, then size selection and purification. Libraries were sequenced paired-end with 100 bp reads on an Illumina HiSeq2000. The study's processing was this. SOAPnuke was used to process the reads, removing any read that contained adapters or uncalled bases, had a mean Phred below 15, or lacked an exact match to the constant primer or identifier. High-quality paired reads were merged with COPE v1.2.5. Each unique nucleotide sequence was treated as a clonotype, and MiTCR v1.1 was used to align the clonotypes to the IMGT TRB V, D and J references. Only V-J combinations with frequency above 0.0001 were analysed, covering 99.2% of repertoires. A TCR clonal expansion and chaos score per V-J combination was defined as the ratio of F50 clonal expansion to chaos observed in the TCRdist matrix. Features were reduced by Welch's t-statistics and random forest to approximately 13 V-J combinations, which fed a naive Bayes classifier. The Morisita-Horn index was used to measure how similar the thyroid and blood repertoires were. TCRdb itself trimmed the public reads at Q25 with fastp, ran MiXCR and retained productive beta chains. Rows are unified per CDR3 protein, each entry keeping the most common DNA and genes. The V and J calls shown here were made by TCRdb, not taken from the authors' results. The sample table contains 350,000 or so distinct CDR3 sequences; only one count was recorded for roughly a sixth of them. 12% of the sample is held by the ten biggest clonotypes.

The ophthalmopathy patients had moderately to severely active disease, with a Clinical Activity Score of 3 or higher, a NOSPECS grade of 4 or higher, and a disease duration of less than 3 months. Anyone with other autoimmune diseases, uncontrolled infections, pregnancy or lactation was excluded from the study. Clinical symptoms, serum thyroxine, TRAb, thyroid ultrasound and orbital computed tomography were used for diagnosis. Ficoll-Paque density gradient centrifugation was used to isolate PBMCs from around 9.1 ml of fresh peripheral blood. Trizol reagent was used to extract the total RNA, and its quality was then checked on an Agilent 2100 Bioanalyzer.

The TCR comes from an adult man with Graves' ophthalmopathy. The source material was peripheral blood. Recombination connected TRBV5-6 to TRBJ2-5; 9 junctional bases match TRBD2. The CDR3 in this case is CASSLGGRAGETQYF. The DNA sequence reads TGTGCCAGCAGCTTGGGCGGGAGGGCCGGAGAGACCCAGTACTTC.